This T cell receptor (beta chain) derives from a study of T cell responses to AZD1222 COVID-19 vaccine. Study-wide results and caveats: At 160-218 and 743-854, vaccine-associated CD4 TCRs were dominant, and they spanned spike. Every sample of the repertoires postdated the peak T cell response. Spike-specific TCR breadth and depth went up after people got two AZD1222 doses.

Comment on this clone: Antigen specificity is unknown.

Sequenced by immunoSEQ multiplex PCR; TCRdb stores in-frame clones only, minus some. The sample contains some 180,000 clones, 94% of which appear only once. Both about-4-week and about-12-week second-dose recipients were combined. The clonotype was recovered from an adult who received the AZD1222 COVID-19 vaccine. The material was peripheral blood, obtained 28 days after the second AZD1222 dose.

CDR3 DNA sequence: TGTGCCAGTAGTATTTTGGGGGGACAGGGGAATCAGCCCCAGCATTTT. Its protein is CASSILGGQGNQPQHF. The chain links TRBV19 to TRBJ1-5, with TRBD1 matching over 10 bases. With 3 bases clipped from V and 4 bases from J, the junction kept 6 bases outside the gene matches. CDR1 and CDR2 from the germline V gene are LNHDA and SQIVND (reference sequence). This CDR3 has 16 residues.